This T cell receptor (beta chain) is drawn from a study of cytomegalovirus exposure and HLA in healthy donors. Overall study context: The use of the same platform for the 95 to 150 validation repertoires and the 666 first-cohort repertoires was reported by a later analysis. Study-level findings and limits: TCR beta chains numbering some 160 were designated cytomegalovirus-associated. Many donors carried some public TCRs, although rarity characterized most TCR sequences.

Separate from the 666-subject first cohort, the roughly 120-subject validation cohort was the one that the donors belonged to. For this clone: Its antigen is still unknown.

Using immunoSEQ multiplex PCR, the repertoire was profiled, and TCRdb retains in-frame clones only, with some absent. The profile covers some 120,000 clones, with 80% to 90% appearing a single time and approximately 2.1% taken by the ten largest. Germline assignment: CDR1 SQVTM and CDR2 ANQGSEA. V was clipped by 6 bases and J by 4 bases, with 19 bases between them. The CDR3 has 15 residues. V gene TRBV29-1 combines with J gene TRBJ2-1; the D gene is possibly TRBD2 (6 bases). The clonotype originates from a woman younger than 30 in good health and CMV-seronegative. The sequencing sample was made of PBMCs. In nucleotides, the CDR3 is TGCAGCGTGGACCCCGGGAGAGAGATATACAATGAGCAGTTCTTC. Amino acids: CSVDPGREIYNEQFF.